The source of this T cell receptor beta chain is a study of CD8+CD57+ T cells in acquired aplastic anemia. Study-level background: Sorted CD4+ plus CD8+ cells gave DNA averaging approximately 3.2 ug.

Patients selected for sequencing had displayed CD8+CD57+ cell expansion by flow cytometry. Per germline, CDR1 SGDLS and CDR2 YYNGEE. V lost 3 bases, J lost 8 bases, and 9 bases stayed unmatched. CDR3 length: 15 amino acids. This clonotype was counted many times. Researchers used genomic DNA as the template to profile TCR beta VDJ and CDR3. TCRdb used MiXCR to reprocess the reads, holding one entry per CDR3 protein. Counted here are hundreds of thousands of distinct CDR3 sequences, 25% to 40% occurring once; the ten biggest clones make up 0.82%. V is TRBV9 and J is TRBJ1-2; 11 positions match TRBD1. The sequencing input was sorted CD4+, CD8+, or CD8+CD57+ T cells (not recorded which) from PBMCs. This sequence was found in a human donor with aplastic anemia. The CDR3 nucleotides are TGTGCCAGCAGCGGCCCCTGGACAGGGGGCCACGGCTACACCTTC. Encoded protein: CASSGPWTGGHGYTF.